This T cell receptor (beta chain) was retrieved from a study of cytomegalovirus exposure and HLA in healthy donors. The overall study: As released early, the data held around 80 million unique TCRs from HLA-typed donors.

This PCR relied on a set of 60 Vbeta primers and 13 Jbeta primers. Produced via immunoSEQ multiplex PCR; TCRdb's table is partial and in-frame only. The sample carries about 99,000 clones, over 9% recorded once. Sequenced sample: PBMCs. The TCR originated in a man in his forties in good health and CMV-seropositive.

This chain's CDR3 is CASSQFLGGYEQYF. In DNA form, the CDR3 reads TGTGCCAGCAGCCAATTCCTCGGCGGATACGAGCAGTACTTC. The chain combines TRBV14 with TRBJ2-7; D is unresolved. This CDR3 region has 14 residues. Per germline, CDR1 SGHDN and CDR2 FVKESK. Trimming cost V 2 bases and J 4 bases, with 12 bases left between them.